Sequencing of this T cell receptor beta chain was carried out in a study of T cell responses to AZD1222 COVID-19 vaccine. Germline values: CDR1 SNHLY, CDR2 FYNNEI. Trimming removed 0 bases from V and 1 base from J, with 6 bases in between. This CDR3 comprises 14 residues. The assay was immunoSEQ multiplex PCR, and TCRdb's table has in-frame clones only and misses some. The repertoire holds approximately 160,000 clones, 90% seen once, with around 2.9% in the top ten. Sample: peripheral blood, taken on day 0 of AZD1222 vaccination. V gene TRBV2 combines with J gene TRBJ1-1; D gene uncertain. The sequence came from an adult in good health. The CDR3 bases are TGTGCCAGCAGTGAAGCGTCAAGGAACACTGAAGCTTTCTTT. Translation: CASSEASRNTEAFF.